This T cell receptor beta chain came from a study of blood T cell repertoires in COVID-19. Study summary: Both acute and convalescent COVID-19 samples were obtained from the United States, Italy and Spain.

The data were produced by immunoSEQ multiplex PCR, yet TCRdb's version contains in-frame clones alone and is incomplete. The table lists about 45,000 clones, approximately 80% of them singletons. V was clipped by 1 base and J by 6 bases; unmatched bases: 3. Per germline, CDR1 SGHTA and CDR2 FQGNSA. The CDR3 is 14 residues long. This receptor was obtained from a human donor in a cohort sampled during active COVID-19. The sequencing input was peripheral blood. This rearrangement joins TRBV7-2 to TRBJ2-1; TRBD2 agrees at 7 bases. The chain's CDR3 is CASSLEGGSNEQFF. DNA for the CDR3: TGTGCCAGCAGCTTAGAGGGCGGGAGCAATGAGCAGTTCTTC.